This T cell receptor beta chain was identified during a study of vaccination and CD4 T cells after COVID-19. Study in general: SARS-CoV-2, HCoV-NL63, HCoV-OC43 and HCoV-229E supplied the overlapping spike peptides used to stimulate cells.

This CDR3 contains 16 residues. Oncomine TCR Beta short-read sequencing was applied to DNA from cultured CD4+ T cells. TCRdb re-derived calls from the PCR reads in MiXCR, one entry per CDR3 protein. Here the sample spans around 4,000 distinct CDR3 sequences, about 21% being singletons. This clonotype was seen only a few times. Its antigen remains unknown. The treatment was: 10-day PBMC culture with coronavirus spike peptide pools or control peptides (ViraFEST assay). Every positive PCR date fell between March and December 2020, earlier than the US Alpha, Beta and Delta variants. Cells were cultured for around ten days, and then CD4+ T cells were isolated by negative selection.

The receptor comes from a human donor who had recovered from COVID-19. Material for sequencing was CD4+ T cells from blood, cultured in vitro. This rearrangement joins TRBV21-1 to TRBJ2-5; TRBD1, the table's D call, was not compared with the DNA. TRBV21-1 is termed a pseudogene. The CDR3 here is CASSLPGQGDTETQYF. DNA for the CDR3: TGTGCCAGCAGCCTCCCGGGACAGGGGGATACAGAGACCCAGTACTTC.